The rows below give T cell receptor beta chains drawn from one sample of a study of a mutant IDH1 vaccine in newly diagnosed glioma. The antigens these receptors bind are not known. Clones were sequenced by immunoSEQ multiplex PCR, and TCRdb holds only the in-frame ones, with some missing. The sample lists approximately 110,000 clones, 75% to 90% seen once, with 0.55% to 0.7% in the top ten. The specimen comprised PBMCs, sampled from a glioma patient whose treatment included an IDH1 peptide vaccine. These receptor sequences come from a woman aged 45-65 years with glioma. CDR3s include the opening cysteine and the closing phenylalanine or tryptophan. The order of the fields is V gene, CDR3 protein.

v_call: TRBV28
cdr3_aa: CASSSPGRTEYEQYF

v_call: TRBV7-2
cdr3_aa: CASSLGPGRNTEAFF

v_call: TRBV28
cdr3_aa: CASSFLTGSGAGTQYF

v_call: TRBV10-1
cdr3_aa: CASSEGVAGYQETQYF

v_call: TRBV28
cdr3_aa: CATLSGTTDTQYF

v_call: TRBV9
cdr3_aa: CASSVDTSYEQYF

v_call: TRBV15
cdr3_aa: CATSRDRAGDTQYF

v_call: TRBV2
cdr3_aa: CASSRSETGGGETQYF

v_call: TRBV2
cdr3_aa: CASSPPAGGPYEQYF

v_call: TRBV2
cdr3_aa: CASTIEAGAAYEQYF

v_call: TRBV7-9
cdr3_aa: CASTGGERSSYEQYF

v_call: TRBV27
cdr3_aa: CASSFYQGRGEEKLFF

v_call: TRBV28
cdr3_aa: CASSAPGTALPGANVLTF

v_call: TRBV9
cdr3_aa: CASSHPTSGRAGAYEQYF

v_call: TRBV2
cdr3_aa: CASRGLAGVNEQFF

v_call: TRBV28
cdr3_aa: CASSALAGWDYEQYF

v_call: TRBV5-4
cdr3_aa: CASSWGLAGVNEQYF

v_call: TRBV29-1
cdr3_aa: CSVGGTSGYEQYF